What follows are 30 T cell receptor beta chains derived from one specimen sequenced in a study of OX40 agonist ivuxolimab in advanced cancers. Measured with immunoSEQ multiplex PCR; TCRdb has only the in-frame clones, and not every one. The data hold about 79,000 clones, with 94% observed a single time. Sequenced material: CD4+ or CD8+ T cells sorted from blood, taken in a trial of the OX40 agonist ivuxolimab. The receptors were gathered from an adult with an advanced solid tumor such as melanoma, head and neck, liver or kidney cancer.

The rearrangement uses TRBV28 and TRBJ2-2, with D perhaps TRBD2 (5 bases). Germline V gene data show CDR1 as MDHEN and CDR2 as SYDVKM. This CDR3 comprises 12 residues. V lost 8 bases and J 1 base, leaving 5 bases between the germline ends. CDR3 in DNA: TGTGCCAGCGGACTGAACACCGGGGAGCTGTTTTTT. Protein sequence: CASGLNTGELFF. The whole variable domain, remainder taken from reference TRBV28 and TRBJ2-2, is DVKVTQSSRYLVKRTGEKVFLECVQDMDHENMFWYRQDPGLGLRLIYFSYDVKMKEKGDIPEGYSVSREKKERFSLILESASTNQTSMYLCASGLNTGELFFGEGSRLTVL.

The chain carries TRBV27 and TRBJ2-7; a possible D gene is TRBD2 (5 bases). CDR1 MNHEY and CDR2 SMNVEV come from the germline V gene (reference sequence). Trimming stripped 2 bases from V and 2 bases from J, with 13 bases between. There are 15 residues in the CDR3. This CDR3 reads CASSLGAGSPYEQYF. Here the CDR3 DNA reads TGTGCCAGCAGTTTAGGCGCTGGGAGTCCCTACGAGCAGTACTTC.

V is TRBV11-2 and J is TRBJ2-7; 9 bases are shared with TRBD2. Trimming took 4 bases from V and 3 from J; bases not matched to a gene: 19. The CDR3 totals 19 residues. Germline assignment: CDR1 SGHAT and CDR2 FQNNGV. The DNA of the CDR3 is TGTGCCAGCAGCTCCGACGCATTGTTAGCGGGAGCTACTCTCTACGAGCAGTACTTC. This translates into CASSSDALLAGATLYEQYF.

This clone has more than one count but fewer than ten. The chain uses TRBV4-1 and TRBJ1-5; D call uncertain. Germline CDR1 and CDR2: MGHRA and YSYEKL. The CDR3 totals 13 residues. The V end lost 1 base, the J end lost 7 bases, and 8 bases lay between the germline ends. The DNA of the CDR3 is TGCGCCAGCAGCCAAGGGTTCGGACAGCCCCAGCATTTT. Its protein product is CASSQGFGQPQHF.

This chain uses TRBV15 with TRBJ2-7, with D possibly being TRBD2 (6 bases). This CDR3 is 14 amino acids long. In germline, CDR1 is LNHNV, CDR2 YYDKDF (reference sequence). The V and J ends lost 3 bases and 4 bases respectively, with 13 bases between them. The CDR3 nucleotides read TGTGCCACCAGCAGCGTAGGGAGGAGGTACGAGCAGTACTTC. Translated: CATSSVGRRYEQYF.

The CDR3 region is CASSQVHTDTQYF. The CDR3 DNA reads as TGCGCCAGCAGCCAAGTACACACAGATACGCAGTATTTT. The chain employs TRBV4-1 and TRBJ2-3; D not certain. CDR3 length equals 13 residues. The V end lost 1 base, the J end lost 2 bases, and 4 bases lay between the germline ends. CDR1 MGHRA and CDR2 YSYEKL come from the germline V gene.

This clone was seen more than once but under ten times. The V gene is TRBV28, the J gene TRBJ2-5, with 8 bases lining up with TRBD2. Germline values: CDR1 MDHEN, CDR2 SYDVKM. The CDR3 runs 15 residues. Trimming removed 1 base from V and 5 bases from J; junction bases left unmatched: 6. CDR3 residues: CASSLSREGWETQYF. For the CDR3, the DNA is TGTGCCAGCAGTTTATCCCGGGAGGGGTGGGAGACCCAGTACTTC.

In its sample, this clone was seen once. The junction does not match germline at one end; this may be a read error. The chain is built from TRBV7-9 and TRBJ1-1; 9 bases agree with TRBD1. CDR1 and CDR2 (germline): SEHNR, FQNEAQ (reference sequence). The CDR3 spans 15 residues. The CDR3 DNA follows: TGCGCCAGCAGCTCACGGACAGGGGTGAACACTGAAGCTTTCTTT. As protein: CASSSRTGVNTEAFF.

The CDR3 nucleotides are TGTGCCAGTAGTATACCCGGCCCACAAAAACTGTTTTTT. It encodes CASSIPGPQKLFF. The gene calls are TRBV19 and TRBJ1-4; no clear D gene. Germline V CDR1 and CDR2: LNHDA, SQIVND (reference sequence). This CDR3 is 13 amino acids long. Deletions cut 2 bases from V and 9 bases from J, with 10 bases between.

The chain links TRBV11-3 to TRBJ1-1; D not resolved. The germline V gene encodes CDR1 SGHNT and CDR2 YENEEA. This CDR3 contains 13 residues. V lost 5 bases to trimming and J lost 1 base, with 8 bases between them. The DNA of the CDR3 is TGTGCCAGCAGCATTCACAAGAACACTGAAGCTTTCTTT. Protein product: CASSIHKNTEAFF.

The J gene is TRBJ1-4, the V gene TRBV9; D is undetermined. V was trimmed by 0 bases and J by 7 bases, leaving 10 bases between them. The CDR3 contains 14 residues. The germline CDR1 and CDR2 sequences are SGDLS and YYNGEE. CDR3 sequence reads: CASSVDGKGEKLFF. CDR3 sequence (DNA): TGTGCCAGCAGCGTAGATGGGAAGGGTGAAAAACTGTTTTTT.

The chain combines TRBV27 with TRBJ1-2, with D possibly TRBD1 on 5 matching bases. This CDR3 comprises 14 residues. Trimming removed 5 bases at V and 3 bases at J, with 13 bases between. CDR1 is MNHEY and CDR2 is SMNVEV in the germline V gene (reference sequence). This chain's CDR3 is CASSLSSGYYGYTF. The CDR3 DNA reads TGTGCCAGCAGTCTCTCCTCAGGGTACTATGGCTACACCTTC.

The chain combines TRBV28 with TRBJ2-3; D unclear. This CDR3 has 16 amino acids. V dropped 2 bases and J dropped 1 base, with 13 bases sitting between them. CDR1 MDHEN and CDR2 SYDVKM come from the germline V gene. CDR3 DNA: TGTGCCAGCAGTTTAGGCCCAGCCTACGGCACAGATACGCAGTATTTT. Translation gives CASSLGPAYGTDTQYF.

The CDR3 sequence: CASSRKGQGIDPLKGYTF. CDR3 sequence (DNA): TGTGCCAGCAGCAGAAAAGGACAGGGGATAGATCCTTTGAAGGGCTACACCTTC. V and J are TRBV9 and TRBJ1-2; 9 bases are shared with TRBD1. Germline CDR1 is SGDLS and CDR2 is YYNGEE. V shed 4 bases, J shed 8 bases, and the junction held 21 bases outside the gene matches. The CDR3 has 18 amino acids.

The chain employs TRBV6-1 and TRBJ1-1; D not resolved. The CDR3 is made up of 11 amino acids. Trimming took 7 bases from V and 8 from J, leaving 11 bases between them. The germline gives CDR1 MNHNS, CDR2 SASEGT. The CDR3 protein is CASILGIEAFF. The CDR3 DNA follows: TGTGCCAGCATCCTGGGGATAGAAGCTTTCTTT.

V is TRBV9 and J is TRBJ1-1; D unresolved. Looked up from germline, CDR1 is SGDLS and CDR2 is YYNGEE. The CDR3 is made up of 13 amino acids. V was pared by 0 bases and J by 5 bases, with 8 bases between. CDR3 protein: CASSVAGSTEAFF. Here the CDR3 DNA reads TGTGCCAGCAGCGTAGCGGGAAGTACTGAAGCTTTCTTT.

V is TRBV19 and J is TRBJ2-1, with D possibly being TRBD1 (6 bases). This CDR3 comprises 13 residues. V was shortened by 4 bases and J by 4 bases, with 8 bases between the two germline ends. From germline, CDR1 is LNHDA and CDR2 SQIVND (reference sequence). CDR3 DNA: TGTGCCAGTAGTACCGACAGGTACAATGAGCAGTTCTTC. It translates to CASSTDRYNEQFF.

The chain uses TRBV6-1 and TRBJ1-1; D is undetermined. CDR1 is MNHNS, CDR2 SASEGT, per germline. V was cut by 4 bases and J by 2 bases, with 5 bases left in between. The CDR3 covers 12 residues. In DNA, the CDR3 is TGTGCCAGCAGTGTCCACAACACTGAAGCTTTCTTT. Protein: CASSVHNTEAFF.

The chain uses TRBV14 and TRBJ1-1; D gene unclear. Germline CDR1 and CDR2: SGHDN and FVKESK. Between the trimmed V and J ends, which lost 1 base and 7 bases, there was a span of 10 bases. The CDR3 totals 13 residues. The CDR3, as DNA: TGTGCCAGCAGCCAAGTACTGGAGGGTGAAGCTTTCTTT. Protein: CASSQVLEGEAFF.

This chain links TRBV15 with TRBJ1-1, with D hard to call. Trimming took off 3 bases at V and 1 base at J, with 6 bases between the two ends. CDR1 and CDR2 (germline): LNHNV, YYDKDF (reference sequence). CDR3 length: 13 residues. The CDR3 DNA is TGTGCCACCAGCAGCCTCGGGAACACTGAAGCTTTCTTT. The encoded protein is CATSSLGNTEAFF. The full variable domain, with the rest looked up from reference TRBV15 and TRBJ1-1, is DAMVIQNPRYQVTQFGKPVTLSCSQTLNHNVMYWYQQKSSQAPKLLFHYYDKDFNNEADTPDNFQSRRPNTSFCFLDIRSPGLGDTAMYLCATSSLGNTEAFFGQGTRLTVV.

The CDR3 protein is CASRMAGGETQYF. The CDR3 nucleotides read TGTGCCAGCAGGATGGCGGGGGGGGAGACCCAGTACTTC. The rearrangement uses TRBV11-2 and TRBJ2-5; 9 bases are a match to TRBD2. V shed 6 bases, J shed 5 bases, and the junction held 4 bases outside the gene matches. Germline V gene lookup returns CDR1 SGHAT and CDR2 FQNNGV. CDR3 length: 13 amino acids.

The CDR3 region has the DNA TGTGCCAGCAGCGTAGGAGTATACAATGAGCAGTTCTTC. Translation gives CASSVGVYNEQFF. The V and J genes are TRBV9 and TRBJ2-1; D is unresolved. The germline V and J ends were trimmed by 0 bases and 4 bases, with 5 bases remaining between them. Germline values: CDR1 SGDLS, CDR2 YYNGEE. The CDR3 has 13 residues.

As DNA, the CDR3 is TGTGCCAGCAGCCGCGAAAATTCACCCCTCCACTTT. This gives the protein CASSRENSPLHF. The rearrangement joins TRBV28 to TRBJ1-6; D call uncertain. The germline V gene encodes CDR1 MDHEN and CDR2 SYDVKM. V lost 6 bases, J lost 7 bases, and 7 bases lay in between. This CDR3 spans 12 amino acids.

The CDR3 spells CASKADGGGYEQYF. DNA of the CDR3: TGTGCCAGCAAAGCTGACGGGGGGGGATACGAGCAGTACTTC. This chain links TRBV6-1 with TRBJ2-7; 8 bases align to TRBD2. Germline-derived CDR1 and CDR2 are MNHNS and SASEGT. Germline trimming cut 7 bases from V and 4 bases from J; bases unmatched to any gene: 9. The CDR3 totals 14 residues.

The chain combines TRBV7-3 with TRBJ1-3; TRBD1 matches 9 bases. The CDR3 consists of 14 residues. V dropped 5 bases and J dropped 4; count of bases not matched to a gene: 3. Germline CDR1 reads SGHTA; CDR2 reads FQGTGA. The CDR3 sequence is CASSPQGAGNTIYF. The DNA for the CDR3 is TGTGCCAGCAGCCCACAGGGGGCAGGAAACACCATATATTTT.

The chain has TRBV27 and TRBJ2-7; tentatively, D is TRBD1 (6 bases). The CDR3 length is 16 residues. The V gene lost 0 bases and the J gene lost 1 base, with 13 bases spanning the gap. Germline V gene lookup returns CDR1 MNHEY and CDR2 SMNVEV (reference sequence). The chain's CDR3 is CASSLSTGPASYEQYF. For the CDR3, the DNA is TGTGCCAGCAGTTTATCAACAGGGCCTGCTTCCTACGAGCAGTACTTC.

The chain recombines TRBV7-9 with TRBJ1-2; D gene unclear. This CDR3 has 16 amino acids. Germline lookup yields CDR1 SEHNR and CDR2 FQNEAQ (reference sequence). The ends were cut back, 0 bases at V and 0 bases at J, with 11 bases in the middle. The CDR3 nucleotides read TGTGCCAGCAGCTTAGCTGTTATGGAAGCTAACTATGGCTACACCTTC. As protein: CASSLAVMEANYGYTF.

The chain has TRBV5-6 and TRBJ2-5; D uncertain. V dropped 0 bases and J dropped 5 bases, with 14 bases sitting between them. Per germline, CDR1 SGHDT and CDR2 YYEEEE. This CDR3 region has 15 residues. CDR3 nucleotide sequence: TGTGCCAGCAGCTTGGCGCAGCCTAGTTTTGAGACCCAGTACTTC. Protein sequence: CASSLAQPSFETQYF.

The CDR3 is CASSEGVAGRSSYEQYF. For the CDR3, the DNA is TGTGCCAGCAGTGAAGGGGTGGCGGGAAGGAGCTCCTACGAGCAGTACTTC. The genes are TRBV2 and TRBJ2-7; D perhaps matches TRBD2 (6 bases). Trimming shortened V by 1 base and J by 0 bases, and 16 bases separated the two germline ends. Looked up from germline, CDR1 is SNHLY and CDR2 is FYNNEI. CDR3 length: 17 residues.

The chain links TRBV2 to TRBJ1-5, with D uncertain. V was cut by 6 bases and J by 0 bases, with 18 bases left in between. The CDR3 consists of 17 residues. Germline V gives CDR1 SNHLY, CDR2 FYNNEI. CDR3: CASSGTGSLSSNQPQHF. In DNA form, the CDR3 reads TGTGCCAGCAGCGGCACGGGATCTTTATCTAGCAATCAGCCCCAGCATTTT.